These 9 T cell receptor beta chains were all obtained from the same sample, sequenced in a study of identical twins. TCRdb redid the calling of the 5' RACE reads with MiXCR, one entry per CDR3 protein. The table records 300,000 to 400,000 distinct CDR3 sequences, approximately 9.1% of them present only once. Sequencing was carried out using naive T cells sorted from blood. The receptor source for this set is a woman in her 50s in good health.

The chain links TRBV15 to TRBJ2-5; maybe TRBD1 (6 bases). The V and J ends lost 1 base and 5 bases respectively, with 17 bases between them. Germline V CDR1 and CDR2: LNHNV, YYDKDF (reference sequence). The CDR3 spans 16 residues. CDR3 loop: CATSRVVRGTEETQYF. Here the CDR3 DNA reads TGTGCCACCAGCAGAGTGGTCAGGGGTACGGAGGAGACCCAGTACTTC.

This clonotype was seen a handful of times. CDR3 coding DNA: TGTGCCACCAGCCTAGCGCCCCAGGGCACCGGGGAGCTGTTTTTT. Protein product: CATSLAPQGTGELFF. The genes are TRBV15 and TRBJ2-2, with D perhaps matching TRBD2 (6 bases). This CDR3 has 15 amino acids. Germline loops: CDR1 LNHNV, CDR2 YYDKDF (reference sequence). Trimming cost V 5 bases and J 4 bases, with 14 bases left between them.

This clonotype showed up just a few times. This chain uses TRBV15 with TRBJ2-3; D remains ambiguous. The CDR3 loop spans 14 amino acids. The V end lost 0 bases, the J end lost 3 bases, and 7 bases lay between the germline ends. Germline V lookup: CDR1 LNHNV, CDR2 YYDKDF (reference sequence). The CDR3 nucleotides are TGTGCCACCAGCAGAGATTACCGAACAGATACGCAGTATTTT. Protein sequence: CATSRDYRTDTQYF.

The J gene is TRBJ2-6, the V gene TRBV28; no firm D call. The CDR3 is 16 residues long. Germline V gives CDR1 MDHEN, CDR2 SYDVKM. Trimming cost V 5 bases and J 1 base, with 12 bases left between them. The CDR3 sequence is CASSPGSVSGANVLTF. DNA of the CDR3: TGTGCCAGCAGTCCCGGGTCCGTGTCTGGGGCCAACGTCCTGACTTTC.

In its sample, this clonotype was seen a few times. The chain employs TRBV20-1 and TRBJ1-2; D is ambiguous. The length of the CDR3 is 16 residues. Germline V lookup: CDR1 DFQATT, CDR2 SNEGSKA (reference sequence). Deletions cut 0 bases from V and 4 bases from J, with 18 bases between. CDR3 residues: CSARDESTATSYGYTF. In DNA form, the CDR3 reads TGCAGTGCTAGAGATGAATCGACCGCGACTTCCTATGGCTACACCTTC.

J is TRBJ2-7 and V is TRBV6-5; weak D call: TRBD2 (6 bases). Trimming cost V 5 bases and J 2 bases, with 16 bases left between them. This CDR3 comprises 15 residues. Germline V gene data show CDR1 as MNHEY and CDR2 as SVGAGI. For the CDR3, the DNA is TGTGCCAGCAGTCCCTCGGACTACCTGACCTACGAGCAGTACTTC. This translates into CASSPSDYLTYEQYF.

The chain has TRBV20-1 and TRBJ2-1, with D possibly matching TRBD2 (6 bases). Trimming pared 3 bases from V and 5 bases from J, leaving 17 bases between. The CDR3 loop spans 15 amino acids. Germline V gives CDR1 DFQATT, CDR2 SNEGSKA (reference sequence). The CDR3 here is CSASQWASGHNEQFF. The CDR3, as DNA: TGCAGTGCTAGTCAATGGGCGAGCGGGCACAATGAGCAGTTCTTC.

The chain recombines TRBV2 with TRBJ2-1; maybe TRBD2 (6 bases). Trimming stripped 11 bases from V and 4 bases from J, with 9 bases between. CDR3 length equals 11 residues. Germline CDR1 and CDR2: SNHLY and FYNNEI. The CDR3 sequence: CAAREYNEQFF. In DNA form, the CDR3 reads TGTGCCGCCCGGGAGTACAATGAGCAGTTCTTC.

The gene calls are TRBV2 and TRBJ1-1, with a weak D call TRBD1 (5 bases). The germline V and J ends were trimmed by 9 bases and 0 bases, with 14 bases remaining between them. Per the germline V gene, CDR1 is SNHLY and CDR2 is FYNNEI. This CDR3 has 14 amino acids. Here the CDR3 reads CARSTREMNTEAFF. The CDR3 region has the DNA TGTGCCAGATCTACCAGGGAGATGAACACTGAAGCTTTCTTT.